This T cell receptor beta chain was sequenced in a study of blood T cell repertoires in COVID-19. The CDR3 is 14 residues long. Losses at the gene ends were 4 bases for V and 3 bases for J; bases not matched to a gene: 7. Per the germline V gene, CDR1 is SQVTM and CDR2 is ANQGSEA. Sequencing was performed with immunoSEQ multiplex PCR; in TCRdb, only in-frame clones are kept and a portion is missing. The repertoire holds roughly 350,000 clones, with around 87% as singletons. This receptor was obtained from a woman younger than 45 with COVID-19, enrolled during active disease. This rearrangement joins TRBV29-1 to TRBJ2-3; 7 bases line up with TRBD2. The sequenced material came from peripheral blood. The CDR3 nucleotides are TGCAGCGTTGCCGGCGGGAGAGGAACAGATACGCAGTATTTT. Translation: CSVAGGRGTDTQYF.